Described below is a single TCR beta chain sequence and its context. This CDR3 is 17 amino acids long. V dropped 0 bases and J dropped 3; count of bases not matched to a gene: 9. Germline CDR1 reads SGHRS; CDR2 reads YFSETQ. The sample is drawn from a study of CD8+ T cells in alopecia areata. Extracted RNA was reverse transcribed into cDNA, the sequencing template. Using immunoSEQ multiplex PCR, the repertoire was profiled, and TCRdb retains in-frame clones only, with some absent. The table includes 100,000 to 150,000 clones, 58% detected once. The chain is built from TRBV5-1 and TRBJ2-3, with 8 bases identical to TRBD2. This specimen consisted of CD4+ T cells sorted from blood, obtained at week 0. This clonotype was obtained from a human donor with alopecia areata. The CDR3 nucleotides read TGCGCCAGCAGCTTGGCTCTGGCGGGGGGAGGGACAGATACGCAGTATTTT. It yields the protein CASSLALAGGGTDTQYF.